Sequencing of this T cell receptor beta chain was carried out in a study of human T cells and chemical hapten exposure. Stated time point: pre-sensitization, week 0. As for treatment: therapeutic diphenylcyclopropenone sensitization with weekly scalp DPC. The V end was cut by 3 bases, the J end by 0 bases, with 24 bases between. This CDR3 is built from 19 residues. TCRdb re-called the RACE reads through MiXCR, storing one row per CDR3 protein. Of some 74,000 distinct CDR3 sequences in the sample, roughly 15% were seen once. This clonotype appeared many times. The sequence came from a woman aged 45-65 years with alopecia areata. Some clones in this sample may be carry-over from other donors' samples. The input for sequencing was whole blood, taken in connection with sensitization to the hapten diphenylcyclopropenone (DPC). The chain uses TRBV5-3 and TRBJ1-1; D ambiguous. TRBV5-3 is an ORF, with its function uncertain. The CDR3 bases are TGTGCCAGAAGCTGGAAGTTTTGGGCCCTACTCTACATGAACACTGAAGCTTTCTTT. Its translation: CARSWKFWALLYMNTEAFF.